The sequence of this TCR beta chain was determined in a study of T cell repertoires in cytomegalovirus infection. In the study overall: Use of recently identified HLA-C-restricted and well-studied HLA-B-restricted CMV epitopes was part of the study. CMV infection together with matching HLA type was indicated by public TCR beta signatures. Study-level results: In two of eight donors, the top clonotype was HLA-C-restricted CMV-specific. Cumulative public TCR beta family frequency identified carriers of CMV plus the relevant HLA.

This clonotype was found a few times. Its antigen remains unknown. V lost 1 base, J lost 7 bases, and 15 bases lay in between. CDR1 is SGHDT, CDR2 YYEEEE, per germline. The CDR3 is 15 residues long. TCRdb reprocessed the reads with MiXCR, giving one entry per CDR3 protein. The data contain about 310,000 distinct CDR3 sequences, roughly 25% of them singletons. The sequenced sample was cultured PBMCs, obtained from culture after CMV antigen stimulation. The J gene is TRBJ2-1, the V gene TRBV5-6; possibly TRBD2 for D (6 bases). The TCR comes from a human donor in good health (CMV status not recorded). Some clones in this sample may be carry-over from other donors' samples. CDR3 amino acids: CASSLYQRVVNEQFF. The CDR3 coding sequence is TGTGCCAGCAGCTTGTACCAGCGGGTCGTGAATGAGCAGTTCTTC. Together with reference TRBV5-6 and TRBJ2-1, the CDR3 gives the full variable domain: DAGVTQSPTHLIKTRGQQVTLRCSPKSGHDTVSWYQQALGQGPQFIFQYYEEEERQRGNFPDRFSGHQFPNYSSELNVNALLLGDSALYLCASSLYQRVVNEQFFGPGTRLTVL.